This TCR beta chain was documented in a study of T cells in tumors after PD-1 blockade. Study outcomes and limitations: Expanded exhausted CD8+ clones after therapy were mostly novel clonotypes.

TCRdb keeps only in-frame clones here, not all; method: immunoSEQ multiplex PCR. The sample shows about 14,000 clones, around 62% of them seen only once. Trimming removed 5 bases at V and 9 bases at J, with 8 bases between. The CDR3 is 10 amino acids. Germline CDR1 and CDR2: MNHEY and SMNVEV (reference sequence). With regard to this clone: Antigen: not known.

The genes are TRBV27 and TRBJ2-7; D uncertain. The sample here was tumor tissue, taken after anti-PD-1 treatment. The sequence was obtained from a human donor with cutaneous squamous cell carcinoma. CDR3 loop: CASSPPGQYF. CDR3 nucleotide sequence: TGTGCCAGCAGTCCCCCCGGGCAGTACTTC.